The 27 T cell receptor beta chains listed next were all sequenced from one sample in a study of T cells in women clearing cervical HPV infection. Sequenced by immunoSEQ multiplex PCR; TCRdb stores in-frame clones only, minus some. Its table records roughly 8,300 clones. Sequencing input: blood buffy coat. Source of these receptors: a woman aged 18 to 75 with a cervical HPV16 infection that either progressed to CIN3+ or cleared (not recorded which).

Points on this clone: The read stops 3 residues short of the end of the CDR3; the missing end is completed from the germline J gene. The chain links TRBV14 to TRBJ2-2; TRBD1 might be the D (6 bases). Trimming took 1 base from V and 7 from J, leaving 13 bases between them. The CDR3 contains 15 residues. Germline V gene data show CDR1 as SGHDN and CDR2 as FVKESK. The CDR3 sequence is CASSQALGGSGELFF. The CDR3 bases that were read are TGTGCCAGCAGCCAAGCTTTAGGGGGAAGCGGGGAG.

For this clone: The read ends 3 residues before the CDR3 terminus; that terminus is restored from the germline J gene. The rearrangement joins TRBV19 to TRBJ1-2; 12 bases are shared with TRBD1. CDR3 size: 17 residues. Unmatched junction bases numbered 11, after V lost 6 bases and J lost 3 bases. Looked up from germline, CDR1 is LNHDA and CDR2 is SQIVND (reference sequence). The CDR3 DNA, read in part, is TGTGCCAGTAGACGCGCGGGACAGGGGGCTCGACACTATGGC. Protein sequence: CASRRAGQGARHYG. The whole CDR3 reads CASRRAGQGARHYGYTF.

With regard to this clone: The sequence runs out 3 residues before the end of the CDR3; the remainder is reconstructed from the germline J gene. The chain couples TRBV4-2 to TRBJ2-1, with D possibly being TRBD1 (7 bases). The ends were cut back, 4 bases at V and 5 bases at J, with 21 bases in the middle. Germline CDR1 and CDR2: LGHNA and YNFKEQ. CDR3 length equals 17 residues. Incomplete CDR3 DNA: TGTGCCAGCAGCCGGCAGGGTCCAGGGGGGCTAGACAATGAG. It translates to CASSRQGPGGLDNE. The entire CDR3 protein is CASSRQGPGGLDNEQFF.

Comment on this clone: The observed sequence ends 3 residues before the CDR3 terminus, with the missing tail filled in from the germline J gene. This rearrangement joins TRBV5-6 to TRBJ1-2; D gene ambiguous. Germline CDR1 SGHDT, CDR2 YYEEEE. The CDR3 sequence is 12 residues long. This CDR3 is CASSSLAYDYTF. The sequenced part of the CDR3 DNA is TGTGCCAGCAGCTCCCTAGCGTACGAC.

Comments on this clone: The missing CDR3 end, 3 residues past where the read stops, is filled in from the germline J gene. The rearrangement links TRBV6-1 to TRBJ1-5, with TRBD1 matching 9 bases. V shed 3 bases and J 6 bases; nucleotides not matched to a gene: 6. Germline assignment: CDR1 MNHNS and CDR2 SASEGT. The CDR3 extends over 15 amino acids. The DNA read from the CDR3 is TGTGCCAGCAGTGATAGACAGGGGGTACTTCAGCCC. Residues: CASSDRQGVLQP. The entire CDR3 protein reads CASSDRQGVLQPQHF.

Of note for this clone: The CDR3 is cut off 3 residues early in the read; its end comes from the germline J gene. The chain combines TRBV5-1 with TRBJ2-1; the match to TRBD1 covers 9 bases. V was pared by 0 bases and J by 5 bases, with 18 bases of the junction left unmatched. This CDR3 comprises 20 residues. Germline CDR1 reads SGHRS; CDR2 reads YFSETQ. CDR3 sequence reads: CASSLGERTGAPRTNNEQFF. The sequenced part of the CDR3 DNA is TGCGCCAGCAGCTTGGGAGAGCGGACAGGGGCTCCCAGAACCAACAATGAG.

The CDR3 bases that were read are TGTGCCAGCAGTCGCCGGGACAGGGTAGTCGGTGGC. It codes for CASSRRDRVVGG. The CDR3 as a whole reads CASSRRDRVVGGYTF. V is TRBV6-2 or TRBV6-3 and J is TRBJ1-2; 9 bases agree with TRBD1. The read terminates 3 residues ahead of where the CDR3 ends, so the germline J gene completes it. The V segment lost 5 bases and the J segment 7 bases; nucleotides outside the gene matches: 11. The CDR3 extends over 15 amino acids. Germline V CDR1 and CDR2: MNHEY, SVGEGT.

Note on this clone: The read ends 3 residues before the CDR3 terminus; that terminus is restored from the germline J gene. V and J are TRBV11-2 and TRBJ1-5; possibly TRBD1 for D (5 bases). V lost 2 bases, J lost 9 bases, and 11 bases lay in between. CDR3 length: 13 amino acids. Germline loops: CDR1 SGHAT, CDR2 FQNNGV. CDR3 region: CASSLRAGVPQHF. CDR3 DNA, as far as it was read: TGTGCCAGCAGCTTAAGGGCGGGGGTGCCC.

Remarks on this clone: The sequenced fragment ends 3 residues before the CDR3 boundary, so the rest is inferred from the germline J gene. The rearrangement links TRBV5-1 to TRBJ2-5; the D gene is possibly TRBD2 (6 bases). V gave up 4 bases and J gave up 5 bases, with 21 bases separating them. This CDR3 contains 16 residues. Per germline, CDR1 SGHRS and CDR2 YFSETQ. Partial CDR3 DNA: TGCGCCAGCAGCCCCTCCAACCTACTAGCAGGGGAGACC. This encodes CASSPSNLLAGET. The whole CDR3 sequence reads CASSPSNLLAGETQYF.

With respect to this clone: The read finishes 3 residues shy of the CDR3 end, and the germline J gene is used to complete it. The chain uses TRBV2 and TRBJ1-2; TRBD1 agrees at 8 bases. CDR1 is SNHLY and CDR2 is FYNNEI in the germline V gene. This CDR3 has 13 amino acids. The CDR3 region is CASSGDRLYDYTF. The CDR3 DNA, read in part, is TGTGCCAGCAGCGGGGACAGGTTATACGAC.

For this clone: The CDR3 goes on 3 residues after the read ends, and that part is filled in from the germline J gene. V gene TRBV14 combines with J gene TRBJ2-2; 10 positions agree with TRBD1. V lost 4 bases and J lost 7; bases outside the gene matches: 6. The CDR3 length is 15 residues. The germline CDR1 and CDR2 sequences are SGHDN and FVKESK. This CDR3 reads CASSLDRGLNGELFF. The sequenced part of the CDR3 DNA is TGTGCCAGCAGCCTCGACAGGGGGCTAAACGGGGAG.

Comment on this clone: The CDR3 end is not reached by the read, which stops 3 residues before it; the germline J gene fills it in. V usage is TRBV20-1 and J usage is TRBJ2-7; 11 bases are a match to TRBD1. Germline V gives CDR1 DFQATT, CDR2 SNEGSKA (reference sequence). Trimming cost V 0 bases and J 4 bases; bases outside gene matches: 8. This CDR3 is built from 16 residues. The CDR3 reads CSARDYSGTGGYEQYF. Partial CDR3 DNA: TGCAGTGCTAGAGATTACTCCGGGACAGGGGGGTACGAG.

This clone is identified as medium-sized from frequency. The observed sequence ends 3 residues before the CDR3 terminus, with the missing tail filled in from the germline J gene. The identical CDR3 is also encoded by other nucleotide sequences in the sample. The chain couples TRBV18 to TRBJ2-3; D remains unclear. The length of the CDR3 is 14 residues. Trimming shortened V by 5 bases and J by 1 base, and 10 bases separated the two germline ends. Germline V lookup: CDR1 KGHSH, CDR2 LQKENI. Partial CDR3 DNA: TGTGCCAGCTCAGATGAGCGCCGCACAGATACG. Translation gives CASSDERRTDT. The whole CDR3 reads CASSDERRTDTQYF.

For this clone: The read finishes 3 residues shy of the CDR3 end, and the germline J gene is used to complete it. V usage is TRBV5-1 and J usage is TRBJ2-1; 9 bases match TRBD1. Germline CDR1 reads SGHRS; CDR2 reads YFSETQ. V lost 2 bases and J lost 0; bases outside the gene matches: 3. There are 16 residues in the CDR3. The chain's CDR3 is CASSFGQGSSYNEQFF. The CDR3 bases that were read are TGCGCCAGCAGCTTCGGACAGGGGAGCTCCTACAATGAG.

A word on this clone: The read ends 3 residues early relative to the CDR3; the germline J gene fills the gap. The chain recombines TRBV7-6 with TRBJ2-2, with TRBD1 identical over 10 bases. Germline CDR1 reads SGHVS; CDR2 reads FNYEAQ. The CDR3 runs 18 residues. CDR3 in amino acids: CASSPGTGVLGTNEKLFF. Partial CDR3 DNA: TGTGCCAGCAGCCCCGGGACAGGGGTTTTAGGAACTAATGAAAAG.

This clone is labeled medium-sized based on frequency. Sequencing ends 3 residues short of the CDR3 end; the germline J gene provides the rest. The chain couples TRBV5-1 to TRBJ1-1, with D possibly being TRBD1 (5 bases). The ends were cut back, 3 bases at V and 3 bases at J, with 12 bases in the middle. In germline, CDR1 is SGHRS, CDR2 YFSETQ. This CDR3 contains 14 residues. The CDR3 bases that were read are TGCGCCAGCAGCTCCTCAGGGTTCGACACTGAA. Its protein is CASSSSGFDTE. The whole CDR3 protein is CASSSSGFDTEAFF.

With respect to this clone: The read falls 3 residues short of the CDR3 end, and the missing part is taken from the germline J gene. V usage is TRBV27 and J usage is TRBJ2-4, with 8 bases lining up with TRBD2. The CDR3 length is 13 residues. The V gene's germline CDR1 is MNHEY and CDR2 SMNVEV (reference sequence). The CDR3 DNA, read in part, is TGTGCCAGCAGTTTACCGGGGGGGGTACGT. Translation: CASSLPGGVR. The CDR3 as a whole reads CASSLPGGVRQYF.

About this clone: The CDR3 end is not reached by the read, which stops 3 residues before it; the germline J gene fills it in. The chain couples TRBV5-4 to TRBJ2-3; D is possibly TRBD2 (5 bases). CDR1 is SGHNT and CDR2 is YYREEE in the germline V gene (reference sequence). This CDR3 spans 15 amino acids. The CDR3 loop reads CASSLGRGPQETQYF. CDR3 DNA, as far as it was read: TGTGCCAGCAGCTTGGGGCGCGGGCCCCAAGAGACG.

Note on this clone: The read ends 3 residues early relative to the CDR3; the germline J gene fills the gap. The chain joins TRBV10-3 to TRBJ1-4, with 8 nucleotides matching TRBD1. Losses at the gene ends were 4 bases for V and 5 bases for J; bases not matched to a gene: 3. The CDR3 runs 14 residues. Germline V lookup: CDR1 ENHRY, CDR2 SYGVKD. CDR3 DNA, as far as it was read: TGTGCCATCAGTGCTCAGGGGGCGAATGAAAAA. Residues: CAISAQGANEK. The whole CDR3 reads CAISAQGANEKLFF.

Turning to this clone: The read finishes 3 residues shy of the CDR3 end, and the germline J gene is used to complete it. The chain joins TRBV7-6 to TRBJ1-2; D is possibly TRBD1 (5 bases). Per the germline V gene, CDR1 is SGHVS and CDR2 is FNYEAQ. The CDR3 totals 13 residues. V dropped 5 bases and J dropped 7 bases, with 14 bases sitting between them. This chain's CDR3 is CASSLLLGGGYTF. Partial CDR3 DNA: TGTGCCAGCAGCCTCCTATTGGGGGGTGGC.

In the case of this clone: The read falls 3 residues short of the CDR3 end, and the missing part is taken from the germline J gene. V and J are TRBV7-2 and TRBJ1-2; a possible D gene is TRBD1 (6 bases). The CDR3 is made up of 15 amino acids. CDR1 is SGHTA, CDR2 FQGNSA, per germline. The CDR3 bases that were read are TGTGCCAGCAGCCGTAGCGGGGGGGCTGAAAACATC. Protein: CASSRSGGAENI. The CDR3 in its entirety is CASSRSGGAENIYTF.

Note on this clone: The CDR3 end falls 3 residues outside the read, so it is completed with the germline J gene. The V gene is TRBV5-1, the J gene TRBJ1-1, with D possibly TRBD1 on 5 matching bases. V was pared by 5 bases and J by 4 bases, with 12 bases between. Germline CDR1 SGHRS, CDR2 YFSETQ. There are 13 residues in the CDR3. The sequenced part of the CDR3 DNA is TGCGCCAGCAGAAGGGGTTCAACCACTGAA. Translation gives CASRRGSTTE. The full-length CDR3 reads as CASRRGSTTEAFF.

Details on this clone: The read terminates 3 residues before the CDR3 end, so the remaining end is supplied by the germline J gene. The chain has TRBV4-1 and TRBJ2-1; 16 positions agree with TRBD2. Germline lookup yields CDR1 MGHRA and CDR2 YSYEKL. Losses at the gene ends were 3 bases for V and 7 bases for J; bases not matched to a gene: 9. The CDR3 covers 18 residues. CDR3 bases read: TGCGCCAGCAGCCACCCCGGGACTAGCGGGGGGGCGATAAATGAG. It is translated as CASSHPGTSGGAINE. The whole CDR3 reads CASSHPGTSGGAINEQFF.

CDR3 DNA, as far as it was read: TGTGCCAGCAGCTTAGATGCCTATAATTCACCG. Translation gives CASSLDAYNSP. The full CDR3 protein reads CASSLDAYNSPLFF. This sequence joins TRBV7-9 and TRBJ2-2; D gene ambiguous. The read is 3 residues too short to cover the CDR3 end, so that end is filled in from the germline J gene. Germline V lookup: CDR1 SEHNR, CDR2 FQNEAQ (reference sequence). The CDR3 is made up of 14 amino acids.

Turning to this clone: The read halts 3 residues ahead of the CDR3 end, with the missing end drawn from the germline J gene. The rearrangement links TRBV12-3 or TRBV12-4 to TRBJ1-6; D is possibly TRBD1 (6 bases). The CDR3 has 15 amino acids. Trimming left V 5 bases short and J 8 bases short, with 16 bases between. Incomplete CDR3 DNA: TGTGCCAGCAGTGGAGCGGGGGCGCCGGATTCACCC. Protein: CASSGAGAPDSP. The complete CDR3 reads CASSGAGAPDSPLHF.

With regard to this clone: With the read ending 3 residues before the CDR3 end, the germline J gene is used to fill in that end. The chain carries TRBV13 and TRBJ2-7; 9 positions agree with TRBD1. Trimming took 5 bases from V and 4 from J; bases not matched to a gene: 9. Germline lookup yields CDR1 PRHDT and CDR2 FYEKMQ (reference sequence). The CDR3 extends over 15 amino acids. The CDR3 bases that were read are TGTGCCAGCAGCGATCGGACAGGGGATGATTACGAG. This gives the protein CASSDRTGDDYE. The CDR3 reads in full as CASSDRTGDDYEQYF.

Note on this clone: The missing CDR3 end, 3 residues past where the read stops, is filled in from the germline J gene. The chain has TRBV4-2 and TRBJ1-6; 8 bases are shared with TRBD1. Losses at the gene ends were 0 bases for V and 8 bases for J; bases not matched to a gene: 21. Germline V CDR1 and CDR2: LGHNA, YNFKEQ. This CDR3 contains 21 residues. Partial CDR3 DNA: TGTGCCAGCAGCCAAGAGTACAATAAGGACAGGGCATCATTCGACGATTCACCC. Translation: CASSQEYNKDRASFDDSP. The entire CDR3 reads CASSQEYNKDRASFDDSPLHF.